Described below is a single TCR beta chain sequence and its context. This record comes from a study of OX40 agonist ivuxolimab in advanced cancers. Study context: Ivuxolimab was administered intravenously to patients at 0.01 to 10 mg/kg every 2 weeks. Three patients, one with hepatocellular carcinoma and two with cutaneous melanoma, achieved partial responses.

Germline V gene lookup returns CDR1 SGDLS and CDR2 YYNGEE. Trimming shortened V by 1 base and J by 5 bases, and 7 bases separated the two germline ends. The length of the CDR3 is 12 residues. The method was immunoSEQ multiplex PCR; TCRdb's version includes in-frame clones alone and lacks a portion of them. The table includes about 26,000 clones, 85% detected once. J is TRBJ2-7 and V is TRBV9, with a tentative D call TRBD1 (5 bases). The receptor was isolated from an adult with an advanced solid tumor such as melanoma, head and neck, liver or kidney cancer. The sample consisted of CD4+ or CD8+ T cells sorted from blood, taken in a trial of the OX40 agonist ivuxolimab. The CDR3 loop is CASSVPGHEQYF. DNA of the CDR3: TGTGCCAGCAGCGTACCAGGGCACGAGCAGTACTTC.